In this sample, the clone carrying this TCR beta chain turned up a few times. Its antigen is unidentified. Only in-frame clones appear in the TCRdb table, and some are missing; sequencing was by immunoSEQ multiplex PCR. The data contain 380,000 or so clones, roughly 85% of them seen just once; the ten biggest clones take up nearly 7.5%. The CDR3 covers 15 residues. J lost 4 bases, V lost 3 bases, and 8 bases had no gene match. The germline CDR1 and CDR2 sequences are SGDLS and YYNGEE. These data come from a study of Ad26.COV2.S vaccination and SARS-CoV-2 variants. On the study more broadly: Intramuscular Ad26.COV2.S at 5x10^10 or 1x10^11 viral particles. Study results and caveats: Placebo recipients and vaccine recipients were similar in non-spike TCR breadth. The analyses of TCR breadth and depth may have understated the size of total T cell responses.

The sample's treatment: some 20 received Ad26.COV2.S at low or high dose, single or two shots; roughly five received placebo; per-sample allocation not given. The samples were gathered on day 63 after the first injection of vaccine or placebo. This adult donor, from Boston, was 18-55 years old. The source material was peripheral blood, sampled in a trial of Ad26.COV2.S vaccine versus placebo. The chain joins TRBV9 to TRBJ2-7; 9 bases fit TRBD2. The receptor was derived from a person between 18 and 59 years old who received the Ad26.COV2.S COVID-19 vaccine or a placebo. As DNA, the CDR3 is TGTGCCAGCAGCGCAGGGACTAGCCTTAGATACGAGCAGTACTTC. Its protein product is CASSAGTSLRYEQYF.